The clone carrying this TCR beta chain has just a few counts. The table came from immunoSEQ multiplex PCR; TCRdb's copy has only in-frame clones and leaves some out. The repertoire holds 450,000 to 500,000 clones, with around three quarters as singletons. The source of the sample is a study of shared clonotypes between healthy human individuals. Germline trimming cut 3 bases from V and 2 bases from J; bases unmatched to any gene: 6. CDR1 is SGHDN, CDR2 FVKESK, per germline. The CDR3 totals 16 residues. The chain is built from TRBV14 and TRBJ1-4; 7 bases are a match to TRBD1. Sequencing used PBMCs. The origin of this receptor is a woman in her forties in good health. Some clones in this sample may be carry-over from other donors' samples. The CDR3 sequence: CASSQNTGDTNEKLFF. The DNA for the CDR3 is TGTGCCAGCAGCCAGAACACAGGGGACACTAATGAAAAACTGTTTTTT.